A single sample gave rise to the 27 T cell receptor beta chains below, sequenced in a study of T cell changes during pregnancy in multiple sclerosis. The protocol was immunoSEQ multiplex PCR, while the TCRdb copy is restricted to in-frame clones and leaves out a portion. The profile shows over 60,000 clones, roughly 93% of them singletons. The sample in question was peripheral blood, obtained in the first trimester of pregnancy. The receptors come from a female donor with multiple sclerosis, enrolled in a pregnancy study.

The J gene is TRBJ1-2, the V gene TRBV5-1, with TRBD1 as a possible D gene (6 bases). Looked up from germline, CDR1 is SGHRS and CDR2 is YFSETQ. The ends were cut back, 4 bases at V and 3 bases at J, with 16 bases in the middle. The CDR3 is 15 amino acids. CDR3 nucleotides: TGCGCCAGCAGCCTAATACAGGGCCCGGACTATGGCTACACCTTC. It codes for CASSLIQGPDYGYTF.

The chain has TRBV2 and TRBJ2-5; TRBD1 might be the D (6 bases). CDR1 is SNHLY, CDR2 FYNNEI, per germline. The CDR3 is 13 residues long. The V and J ends lost 7 bases and 7 bases respectively, with 16 bases between them. CDR3 residues: CASIRDTRGTQYF. The CDR3 nucleotides are TGTGCCAGCATTCGGGACACTCGGGGGACCCAGTACTTC.

This sequence joins TRBV7-3 and TRBJ1-6; 7 bases fit TRBD1. Germline values: CDR1 SGHTA, CDR2 FQGTGA. The junction had 8 bases not matched to a gene; V was cut back by 3 bases and J by 9 bases. The CDR3 runs to 15 residues. As DNA, the CDR3 is TGTGCCAGCAGCTTGAAAGGGGGCCAAAGTTCACCCCTCCACTTT. It encodes CASSLKGGQSSPLHF.

The rearrangement uses TRBV5-4 and TRBJ1-5; D remains unclear. Looked up from germline, CDR1 is SGHNT and CDR2 is YYREEE (reference sequence). The CDR3 has 15 residues. The V end was cut by 0 bases, the J end by 5 bases, with 12 bases between. CDR3 sequence (DNA): TGTGCCAGCAGCTTGGGTGTCGGGGAGGATCAGCCCCAGCATTTT. It encodes CASSLGVGEDQPQHF.

The chain recombines TRBV4-2 with TRBJ2-2, with 10 bases lining up with TRBD2. The germline V gene has CDR1 LGHNA and CDR2 YNFKEQ. V dropped 4 bases and J dropped 7; count of bases not matched to a gene: 12. This CDR3 spans 17 amino acids. This CDR3 reads CASSPRLAGDLDGELFF. The CDR3 bases are TGTGCCAGCAGCCCAAGGCTAGCGGGAGATCTGGACGGGGAGCTGTTTTTT.

This rearrangement joins TRBV7-9 to TRBJ2-3, with 8 bases matching TRBD2. V was clipped by 2 bases and J by 1 base; unmatched bases: 2. CDR1 and CDR2 from the germline V gene are SEHNR and FQNEAQ (reference sequence). This CDR3 region has 15 residues. This CDR3 is CASSLMRGGTDTQYF. Here the CDR3 DNA reads TGTGCCAGCAGCTTAATGCGGGGGGGCACAGATACGCAGTATTTT.

The chain combines TRBV19 with TRBJ1-5; the match to TRBD1 covers 11 bases. The J segment lost 6 bases and the V segment lost 0 bases, leaving 1 base of the junction unmatched. The germline gives CDR1 LNHDA, CDR2 SQIVND (reference sequence). This CDR3 is built from 15 residues. Here the CDR3 reads CASSIDGTGGQPQHF. The CDR3 coding sequence is TGTGCCAGTAGTATAGATGGGACAGGGGGTCAGCCCCAGCATTTT.

J is TRBJ1-3 and V is TRBV18; D is undetermined. V was shortened by 0 bases and J by 7 bases, with 16 bases between the two germline ends. CDR3 length: 16 residues. Germline V gene data show CDR1 as KGHSH and CDR2 as LQKENI. CDR3 nucleotides: TGTGCCAGCTCACCACCGGGTGGGCGTATCGGCAACACCATATATTTT. Protein: CASSPPGGRIGNTIYF.

The CDR3 coding sequence is TGTGCCAGCAGTTTACAAAGGGGGCAAAGGGAGACCCAGTACTTC. It codes for CASSLQRGQRETQYF. This chain joins TRBV7-3 and TRBJ2-5; TRBD1 aligns across 7 bases. The CDR3 has 15 residues. CDR1 is SGHTA, CDR2 FQGTGA, per germline. The V segment lost 6 bases and the J segment 5 bases; nucleotides outside the gene matches: 12.

The chain uses TRBV6-6 and TRBJ1-4; possibly TRBD1 for D (6 bases). CDR3 length: 16 amino acids. Trimming removed 6 bases at V and 8 bases at J, with 22 bases between. The germline gives CDR1 MNHNY, CDR2 SVGAGI (reference sequence). CDR3 residues: CASSPKGGGHGEKLFF. The CDR3 DNA sequence: TGTGCCAGCAGCCCTAAAGGGGGGGGCCACGGCGAAAAACTGTTTTTT.

V usage is TRBV11-2 and J usage is TRBJ1-5; no reliable D call. The CDR3 is made up of 13 amino acids. V lost 5 bases and J lost 1, with 6 bases in between. CDR1 and CDR2 (germline): SGHAT, FQNNGV. CDR3 sequence (DNA): TGTGCCAGCAGCCGTCTCAGCAATCAGCCCCAGCATTTT. Amino acids: CASSRLSNQPQHF.

The chain has TRBV4-1 and TRBJ2-1, with 7 bases that match TRBD1. This CDR3 comprises 16 residues. After removal of 5 bases from V and 7 bases from J, the junction contained 14 bases not matched to a gene. CDR1 is MGHRA and CDR2 is YSYEKL in the germline V gene. This chain's CDR3 is CASSFPDSQGENEQFF. In DNA, the CDR3 is TGCGCCAGCAGCTTCCCGGACTCCCAGGGGGAGAATGAGCAGTTCTTC.

The CDR3 bases are TGTGCCAGCAGTTACTCGGACAGGGGGTCTTACGAGCAGTACTTC. This gives the protein CASSYSDRGSYEQYF. V is TRBV6-5 and J is TRBJ2-7; the match to TRBD1 covers 10 bases. From germline, CDR1 is MNHEY and CDR2 SVGAGI. The CDR3 spans 15 residues. The J segment lost 4 bases and the V segment lost 0 bases, leaving 3 bases of the junction unmatched.

The CDR3 coding sequence is TGTGCTAGTGGTTCCCCCGGGAATTCACCCCTCCACTTT. It specifies CASGSPGNSPLHF. This sequence joins TRBV12-5 and TRBJ1-6; D gene uncertain. The CDR3 is 13 amino acids. V was clipped by 4 bases and J by 7 bases, with 8 bases between them. Germline values: CDR1 LGHNT, CDR2 FRNRAP.

The CDR3 spells CASSVSSYNSPLHF. DNA for the CDR3: TGTGCCAGCAGCGTTTCGAGTTATAATTCACCCCTCCACTTT. The chain links TRBV9 to TRBJ1-6; no reliable D call. The V gene lost 2 bases and the J gene lost 4 bases, with 7 bases spanning the gap. The CDR3 spans 14 residues. Germline assignment: CDR1 SGDLS and CDR2 YYNGEE.

This clone was counted a single time. The chain has TRBV7-2 and TRBJ2-2, with a tentative D call TRBD1 (5 bases). V was trimmed by 0 bases and J by 2 bases, leaving 10 bases between them. The germline V gene encodes CDR1 SGHTA and CDR2 FQGNSA. CDR3 length: 16 residues. The CDR3 sequence is CASSLATAINTGELFF. In DNA form, the CDR3 reads TGTGCCAGCAGCTTAGCGACAGCCATTAACACCGGGGAGCTGTTTTTT.

V gene TRBV28 combines with J gene TRBJ2-1; D call uncertain. Germline-derived CDR1 and CDR2 are MDHEN and SYDVKM. V lost 4 bases to trimming and J lost 7 bases, with 8 bases between them. The CDR3 is 12 amino acids. CDR3 sequence reads: CASSSVRNEQFF. CDR3 bases: TGTGCCAGCAGTTCCGTTCGGAATGAGCAGTTCTTC. The full variable domain, rest sourced from reference TRBV28 and TRBJ2-1, is DVKVTQSSRYLVKRTGEKVFLECVQDMDHENMFWYRQDPGLGLRLIYFSYDVKMKEKGDIPEGYSVSREKKERFSLILESASTNQTSMYLCASSSVRNEQFFGPGTRLTVL.

The J gene is TRBJ2-5, the V gene TRBV7-6; 16 bases align to TRBD2. CDR3 size: 16 residues. Germline lookup yields CDR1 SGHVS and CDR2 FNYEAQ. J gave up 9 bases and V 0 bases, and 4 bases lay outside the gene matches. CDR3 residues: CASSLAGLAGGSAQYF. Written as DNA, the CDR3 is TGTGCCAGCAGCTTAGCGGGACTAGCGGGAGGGAGTGCCCAGTACTTC.

The chain uses TRBV5-1 and TRBJ1-1, with 7 bases aligning to TRBD1. V dropped 9 bases and J dropped 0; count of bases not matched to a gene: 5. The CDR3 runs 13 residues. Germline CDR1 and CDR2: SGHRS and YFSETQ. The DNA of the CDR3 is TGCGCCACGAAGGGGGCTATGAACACTGAAGCTTTCTTT. It is translated as CATKGAMNTEAFF.

The chain uses TRBV18 and TRBJ2-7, with TRBD2 matching 7 bases. Germline V lookup: CDR1 KGHSH, CDR2 LQKENI. Unmatched junction bases numbered 13, after V lost 0 bases and J lost 5 bases. The CDR3 is made up of 17 amino acids. CDR3 region: CASSPPRGEGLVHEQYF. In DNA form, the CDR3 reads TGTGCCAGCTCACCACCCAGAGGGGAGGGGCTCGTCCACGAGCAGTACTTC.

This clone was seen only once. J is TRBJ2-1 and V is TRBV6-1, with 8 bases identical to TRBD2. V lost 2 bases and J lost 2; bases outside the gene matches: 5. This CDR3 is built from 16 residues. Germline values: CDR1 MNHNS, CDR2 SASEGT. In DNA form, the CDR3 reads TGTGCCAGCAGTGAACGTAAGGGACTAGCCTACAATGAGCAGTTCTTC. It translates to CASSERKGLAYNEQFF.

The chain links TRBV18 to TRBJ1-1; D possibly corresponds to TRBD1 (6 bases). This CDR3 contains 13 residues. Germline CDR1 is KGHSH and CDR2 is LQKENI. Trimming cost V 4 bases and J 5 bases, with 11 bases left between them. CDR3 nucleotides: TGTGCCAGCTCACTAGGCAGGGGAACTGAAGCTTTCTTT. This sequence encodes CASSLGRGTEAFF.

The chain links TRBV7-9 to TRBJ2-3; D is possibly TRBD2 (5 bases). V was cut by 1 base and J by 2 bases, with 10 bases left in between. The germline V gene encodes CDR1 SEHNR and CDR2 FQNEAQ (reference sequence). The CDR3 is made up of 15 amino acids. The CDR3 protein is CASSLGRWATDTQYF. CDR3 in DNA: TGTGCCAGCAGCTTAGGGAGGTGGGCCACAGATACGCAGTATTTT.

J is TRBJ2-7 and V is TRBV10-3; TRBD1 aligns across 10 bases. This CDR3 has 14 residues. CDR1 and CDR2 (germline): ENHRY, SYGVKD. V trimming: 4 bases; J trimming: 4 bases; junction bases outside the gene matches: 4. The DNA for the CDR3 is TGTGCCATCAGTGGCAGGACAGGGGGGTACGAGCAGTACTTC. Translation: CAISGRTGGYEQYF.

This chain connects TRBV5-8 to TRBJ1-4; D is possibly TRBD1 (5 bases). The CDR3 covers 15 residues. Germline V lookup: CDR1 SGHTS, CDR2 YDEGEE. V lost 4 bases, J lost 7 bases, and 17 bases lay in between. Here the CDR3 reads CASSTGQGRVEKLFF. CDR3 nucleotide sequence: TGTGCCAGCAGCACTGGGCAGGGTAGGGTTGAAAAACTGTTTTTT.

The V call is TRBV6-1, the J call TRBJ2-1; 11 nucleotides agree with TRBD2. V lost 4 bases to trimming and J lost 9 bases; unmatched junction nucleotides: 11. The CDR3 contains 16 residues. The germline V gene has CDR1 MNHNS and CDR2 SASEGT. The chain's CDR3 is CASSAFSGGAKAEQFF. CDR3 in DNA: TGTGCCAGCAGTGCCTTTAGCGGGGGGGCTAAGGCTGAGCAGTTCTTC.

The chain couples TRBV19 to TRBJ2-6, with a weak D call TRBD2 (5 bases). The CDR3 is 15 amino acids. CDR1 and CDR2 (germline): LNHDA, SQIVND (reference sequence). Trimming removed 4 bases at V and 4 bases at J, with 11 bases between. CDR3 residues: CASSTIASGANVLTF. The CDR3 region has the DNA TGTGCCAGTAGTACAATAGCGTCAGGGGCCAACGTCCTGACTTTC.